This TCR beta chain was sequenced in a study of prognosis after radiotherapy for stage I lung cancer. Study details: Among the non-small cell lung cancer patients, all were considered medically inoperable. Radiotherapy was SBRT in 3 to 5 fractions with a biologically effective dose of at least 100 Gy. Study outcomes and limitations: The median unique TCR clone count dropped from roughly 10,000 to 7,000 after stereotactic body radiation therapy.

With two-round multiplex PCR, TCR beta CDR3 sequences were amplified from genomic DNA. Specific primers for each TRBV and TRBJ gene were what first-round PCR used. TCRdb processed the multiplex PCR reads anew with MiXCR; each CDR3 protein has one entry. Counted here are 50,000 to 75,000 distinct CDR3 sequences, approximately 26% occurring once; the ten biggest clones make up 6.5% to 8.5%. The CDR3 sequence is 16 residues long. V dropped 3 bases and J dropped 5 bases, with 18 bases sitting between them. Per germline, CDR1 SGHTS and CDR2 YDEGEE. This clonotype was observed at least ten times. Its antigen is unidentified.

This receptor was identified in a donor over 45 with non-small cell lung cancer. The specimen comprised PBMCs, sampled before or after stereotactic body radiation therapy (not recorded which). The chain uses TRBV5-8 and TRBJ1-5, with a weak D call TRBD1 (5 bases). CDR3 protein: CASSSAGGIVYQPQHF. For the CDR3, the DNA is TGTGCCAGCAGCTCGGCGGGGGGGATAGTTTATCAGCCCCAGCATTTT.